This TCR beta chain originates from a study of blood T cell repertoires in COVID-19. V dropped 8 bases and J dropped 4 bases, with 24 bases sitting between them. Germline V gives CDR1 MDHEN, CDR2 SYDVKM. The CDR3 runs 16 residues. The protocol was immunoSEQ multiplex PCR, while the TCRdb copy is restricted to in-frame clones and leaves out a portion. Of around 110,000 clones listed, around 88% are singletons. Sequenced material: peripheral blood. V gene TRBV28 combines with J gene TRBJ2-7; D possibly corresponds to TRBD1 (5 bases). The sequence derives from a man aged 45-60 years with active or convalescent COVID-19. DNA of the CDR3: TGTGCCAGCTCCGCGGACACTCCCGACACCTCGTACGAGCAGTACTTC. Amino acids: CASSADTPDTSYEQYF.